This T cell receptor beta chain was documented in a study of blood T cell repertoires in COVID-19. Background on the study: Some COVID-19 samples were acute and others convalescent; all came from the United States, Italy and Spain. In each case, the material was cDNA or gDNA derived from T cells, B-cell-depleted T cells, or PBMCs.

The data were produced by immunoSEQ multiplex PCR, yet TCRdb's version contains in-frame clones alone and is incomplete. The data hold 120,000 to 150,000 clones, with more than 75% observed a single time. V dropped 5 bases and J dropped 0; count of bases not matched to a gene: 17. This CDR3 comprises 21 residues. The germline CDR1 and CDR2 sequences are MNHNY and SVGAGI (reference sequence). This sequence originates from a human donor in a cohort sampled during active COVID-19. The J gene is TRBJ1-6, the V gene TRBV6-6; 9 positions match TRBD1. The specimen sequenced was peripheral blood. This CDR3 is CASSHRTGASSYDSYNSPLHF. Here the CDR3 DNA reads TGTGCCAGCAGTCACCGGACAGGGGCCTCTTCGTACGACTCCTATAATTCACCCCTCCACTTT.